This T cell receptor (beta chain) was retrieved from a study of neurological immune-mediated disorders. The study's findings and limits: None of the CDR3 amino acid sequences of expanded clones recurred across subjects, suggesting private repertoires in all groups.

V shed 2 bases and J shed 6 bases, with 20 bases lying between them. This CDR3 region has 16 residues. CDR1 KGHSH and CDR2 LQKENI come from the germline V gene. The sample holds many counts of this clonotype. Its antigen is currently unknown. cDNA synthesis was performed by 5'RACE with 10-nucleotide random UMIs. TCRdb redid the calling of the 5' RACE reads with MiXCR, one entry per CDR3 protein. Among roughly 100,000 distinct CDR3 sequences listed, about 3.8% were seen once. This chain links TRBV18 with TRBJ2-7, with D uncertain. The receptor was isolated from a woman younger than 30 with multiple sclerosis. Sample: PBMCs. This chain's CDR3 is CASSPNPRKSGTEQYF. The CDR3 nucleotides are TGTGCCAGCTCACCAAACCCTCGGAAGTCGGGCACCGAGCAGTACTTC.